This T cell receptor (beta chain) stems from a study of beta chain features in type 1 diabetes. This clone has only a few counts. The antigen is not known. V was clipped by 3 bases and J by 7 bases, with 18 bases between them. This CDR3 contains 15 residues. Germline V gene lookup returns CDR1 SEHNR and CDR2 FQNEAQ (reference sequence). Study-wide results and caveats: Type 1 diabetes patients had TCRB CDR3s that were shorter (moderately but significantly so) in all four CD4+ subsets.

Sequenced material consisted of expressed TCRB transcripts (all of the isolated RNA was reverse transcribed). Average reads for naive, central memory and regulatory T cell samples were about 3.57 million. The repertoire was sequenced with immunoSEQ multiplex PCR; TCRdb's copy has only in-frame clones and lacks some. This sample carries around 100,000 clones, about 26% of them seen once, and the ten largest clones take about 0.49%. The receptor comes from a woman between 18 and 29 years old with type 1 diabetes. The sample taken for sequencing was central memory CD4+ T cells from blood. The V gene is TRBV7-9, the J gene TRBJ1-2; no clear D gene. CDR3 residues: CASSLSAGSIFGYTF. The CDR3 region has the DNA TGTGCCAGCAGCTTGTCGGCGGGGAGCATCTTTGGCTACACCTTC.